The clone carrying this T cell receptor beta chain was seen more than once but under ten times. Its specificity is not known. This sample was taken from a study of cytomegalovirus exposure and HLA in healthy donors. Study results and caveats: Trimming of TCR beta V- and J-genes showed a link, identified in a later analysis, to a missense DCLRE1C variant. Apparent HLA restriction characterized most CMV-associated TCR beta chains in a later analysis. Some highly shared sequence variants likely arose as a pipeline artifact.

The V gene's germline CDR1 is LNHDA and CDR2 SQIVND (reference sequence). The V gene end was trimmed by 3 bases and the J gene end by 4 bases; junction bases not matched to a gene: 7. This CDR3 spans 15 amino acids. PCR amplification relied on 60 Vbeta primers (plus 13 Jbeta primers). Profiling relied on immunoSEQ multiplex PCR, and the TCRdb table lists in-frame clones only, not all of them. The sample holds fewer than 150,000 clones; around two thirds are singletons and the top ten take nearly 8.5%. The rearrangement joins TRBV19 to TRBJ2-7; 9 nucleotides line up with TRBD2. Sequenced material: PBMCs. The receptor's source is a woman between 35 and 50 years old in good health and CMV-seropositive. The CDR3 region has the DNA TGTGCCAGTAGTATTCGGGGACTAGCACCTTACGAGCAGTACTTC. This translates into CASSIRGLAPYEQYF.